The clone carrying this TCR beta chain was counted once. The sample belongs to a study of early T cells in non-severe SARS-CoV-2 infection. On the study more broadly: Unpaired chains resulted from sequencing bulk RNA of unsorted whole blood.

V was cut by 4 bases and J by 1 base, with 7 bases left in between. CDR3 size: 13 residues. Unique molecular identifiers tagged individual cDNA molecules. One entry per CDR3 protein, called by TCRdb with MiXCR from the 5' RACE reads. The sample lists roughly 67,000 distinct CDR3 sequences; approximately 11% were seen once. This chain uses TRBV12-3 or TRBV12-4 with TRBJ1-1; D gene unclear. This sequence originates from an adult who was a healthcare worker with PCR-confirmed SARS-CoV-2 infection or an uninfected control (not recorded which). The sample taken for sequencing was whole blood. The CDR3 DNA sequence: TGTGCCAGCAGTTACGGTCAGAACACTGAAGCTTTCTTT. Its protein product is CASSYGQNTEAFF.